This T cell receptor beta chain was profiled in a study of blood T cell repertoires in COVID-19. In the original workflow: Amplifying reference gene primers gave estimates of nucleated cell counts. TCRdb keeps only in-frame clones here, not all; method: immunoSEQ multiplex PCR. V and J calls and clone size are copied from that table; D and trimming were computed from the DNA. The sample lists roughly 71,000 clones; more than 70% were seen once. The V and J ends lost 6 bases and 4 bases respectively, with 18 bases between them. Germline V gene lookup returns CDR1 LNHDA and CDR2 SQIVND (reference sequence). CDR3 length equals 15 residues.

J is TRBJ1-2 and V is TRBV19; a possible D gene is TRBD1 (5 bases). Sequenced sample: peripheral blood. The receptor was isolated from a man aged 45-65 years with active COVID-19. Written as DNA, the CDR3 is TGTGCCAGTAGCCAAAACCCAGGGCGAAGCTATGGCTACACCTTC. Translation: CASSQNPGRSYGYTF.